Given below is one T cell receptor beta chain in context. Its cognate antigen is unknown. These data come from a study of monozygotic twins with cystic fibrosis. On the study more broadly: With approximately 15 PCR cycles, barcoded libraries came from about 3 micrograms of fragmented DNA. Points from the study as a whole: The repertoire was suggested to be naive-dominated, clonality median roughly 0.0093. Unrelated CF individuals shared fewer identical clonotypes than monozygotic CF twins.

Clones were sequenced by immunoSEQ multiplex PCR, and TCRdb holds only the in-frame ones, with some missing. The sample comprises 30,000 or so clones, 66% of which are singletons, and around 0.78% rests with the top ten. The V gene's germline CDR1 is LNHNV and CDR2 YYDKDF (reference sequence). The CDR3 has 15 amino acids. V gave up 3 bases and J gave up 4 bases; unmatched junction bases: 3. The receptor's source is a girl aged 5 to 17 with cystic fibrosis. Sequencing was done on a sample of blood. The V call is TRBV15, the J call TRBJ2-2; 9 bases align to TRBD1. CDR3 in DNA: TGTGCCACCAGCAGGGACAGGGGTTCCACCGGGGAGCTGTTTTTT. It codes for CATSRDRGSTGELFF. The variable domain in full, completed from reference TRBV15 and TRBJ2-2, reads DAMVIQNPRYQVTQFGKPVTLSCSQTLNHNVMYWYQQKSSQAPKLLFHYYDKDFNNEADTPDNFQSRRPNTSFCFLDIRSPGLGDTAMYLCATSRDRGSTGELFFGEGSRLTVL.